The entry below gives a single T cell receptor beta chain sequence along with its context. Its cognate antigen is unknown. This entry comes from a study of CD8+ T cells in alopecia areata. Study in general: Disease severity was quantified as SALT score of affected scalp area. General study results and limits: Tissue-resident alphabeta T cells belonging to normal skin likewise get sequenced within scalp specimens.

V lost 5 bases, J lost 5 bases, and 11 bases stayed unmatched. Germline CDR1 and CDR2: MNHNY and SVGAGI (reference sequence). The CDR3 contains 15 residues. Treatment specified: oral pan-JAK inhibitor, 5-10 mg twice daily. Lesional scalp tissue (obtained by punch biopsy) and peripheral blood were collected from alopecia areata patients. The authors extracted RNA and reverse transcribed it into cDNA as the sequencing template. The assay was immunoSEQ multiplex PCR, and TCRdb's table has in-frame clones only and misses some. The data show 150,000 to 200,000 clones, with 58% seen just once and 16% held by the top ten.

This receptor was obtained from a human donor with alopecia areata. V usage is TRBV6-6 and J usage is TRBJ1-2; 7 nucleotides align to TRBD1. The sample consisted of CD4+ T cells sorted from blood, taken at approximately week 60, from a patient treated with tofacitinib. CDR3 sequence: CASSDPPGGEYGYTF. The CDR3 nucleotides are TGTGCCAGCAGTGATCCTCCAGGGGGAGAGTATGGCTACACCTTC.